Listed here are 6 T cell receptor beta chains from one sample, sequenced in a study of T-cell memory formation after mild COVID-19. TCRdb passed the 5' RACE reads through MiXCR, listing each CDR3 protein once. The table includes about 360,000 distinct CDR3 sequences, approximately 15% detected once. The material sequenced was PBMCs or a T cell subset sorted from them (not recorded which). The receptor source for this set is a man aged 18-30 years who had mild COVID-19 (a few samples of this study predate the infection). Cell type and time point are not known.

Worth noting for this clonotype: One end of the junction fails to match germline, which may point to a read error. The chain employs TRBV5-4 and TRBJ2-7, with 7 bases that match TRBD1. CDR3 length: 13 amino acids. CDR1 is SGHNT, CDR2 YYREEE, per germline (reference sequence). In nucleotides, the CDR3 is TGTGCCAGCAGCATCCGGGACAGCTACGAGCAGAACTTC. Protein product: CASSIRDSYEQNF.

The rearrangement links TRBV10-3 to TRBJ2-2; unclear D gene. The CDR3 runs 13 residues. V shed 7 bases and J shed 1 base, with 7 bases lying between them. Germline V gene sequence: CDR1 ENHRY, CDR2 SYGVKD. The DNA of the CDR3 is TGTGCCATCACCTCAGGGAACACCGGGGAGCTGTTTTTT. Translating gives CAITSGNTGELFF.

This clonotype has just a few counts. CDR3 sequence: CASSEDFAGGKQFF. DNA for the CDR3: TGTGCCAGCAGCGAGGACTTTGCGGGCGGCAAGCAGTTCTTC. The V call is TRBV7-2, the J call TRBJ2-1; D is possibly TRBD2 (5 bases). CDR1 and CDR2 from the germline V gene are SGHTA and FQGNSA. Deletions cut 5 bases from V and 11 bases from J, with 19 bases between. The CDR3 consists of 14 residues.

This clonotype was picked up many times. The chain has TRBV5-1 and TRBJ2-7, with D tentatively TRBD2 (5 bases). The germline V gene encodes CDR1 SGHRS and CDR2 YFSETQ. This CDR3 comprises 11 residues. V gave up 7 bases and J gave up 6 bases, with 11 bases separating them. The CDR3 here is CASAGELEQYF. As DNA, the CDR3 is TGCGCCAGCGCCGGGGAGCTCGAGCAGTACTTC.

This clonotype has just a few counts. The rearrangement uses TRBV5-1 and TRBJ1-2; 7 bases are shared with TRBD1. J gave up 8 bases and V 3 bases, and 13 bases lay outside the gene matches. The CDR3 totals 15 residues. Per the germline V gene, CDR1 is SGHRS and CDR2 is YFSETQ. The CDR3 loop is CASSSGQEGMGGYTF. In nucleotides, the CDR3 is TGCGCCAGCAGCTCCGGACAGGAGGGAATGGGGGGCTACACCTTC.

The table lists this clonotype with many counts. This chain uses TRBV5-1 with TRBJ1-5; D unclear. Germline CDR1 and CDR2: SGHRS and YFSETQ. Trimming left V 1 base short and J 4 bases short, with 6 bases between. The CDR3 runs to 13 residues. The CDR3 loop is CASSLLGNQPQHF. CDR3 bases: TGCGCCAGCAGCTTGTTGGGGAATCAGCCCCAGCATTTT.